The 30 T cell receptor beta chains below come from one sample, sequenced in a study of blood T cell repertoires in COVID-19. TCRdb's copy holds only in-frame clones and misses some; the assay was immunoSEQ multiplex PCR. In the table there are a few hundred thousand clones, about 89% of which are singletons. Material: PBMCs or T cells enriched from blood (not recorded which). These receptors were taken from a middle-aged woman who had been exposed to COVID-19.

This sequence joins TRBV5-6 and TRBJ1-2; TRBD1 matches 7 bases. V gave up 1 base and J gave up 0 bases; unmatched junction bases: 0. CDR1 is SGHDT and CDR2 is YYEEEE in the germline V gene. CDR3 length: 14 amino acids. CDR3: CASSLQGANYGYTF. The CDR3 DNA is TGTGCCAGCAGCTTGCAGGGGGCTAACTATGGCTACACCTTC. The full variable domain, with the rest looked up from reference TRBV5-6 and TRBJ1-2, is DAGVTQSPTHLIKTRGQQVTLRCSPKSGHDTVSWYQQALGQGPQFIFQYYEEEERQRGNFPDRFSGHQFPNYSSELNVNALLLGDSALYLCASSLQGANYGYTFGSGTRLTVV.

CDR3 DNA: TGTGCCAGCAGCCCAGTCCCCATTTATCAGCCCCAGCATTTT. Protein product: CASSPVPIYQPQHF. The rearrangement uses TRBV11-3 and TRBJ1-5; D unresolved. Germline values: CDR1 SGHNT, CDR2 YENEEA. The CDR3 runs 14 residues. Trimming removed 5 bases at V and 5 bases at J, with 13 bases between.

CDR3 DNA: TGCGCCAGCAGTGAGCAAAACAGGGCCGATACGCAGTATTTT. Its translation: CASSEQNRADTQYF. The genes are TRBV10-1 and TRBJ2-3; weak D call: TRBD1 (6 bases). V was cut by 2 bases and J by 6 bases, with 12 bases left in between. In germline, CDR1 is WNHNN, CDR2 SYGVQD (reference sequence). The CDR3 spans 14 residues.

The chain links TRBV5-6 to TRBJ1-5, with D tentatively TRBD1 (5 bases). CDR1 SGHDT and CDR2 YYEEEE come from the germline V gene. V was pared by 3 bases and J by 5 bases, with 12 bases between. CDR3 length: 14 residues. As DNA, the CDR3 is TGTGCCAGCAGCTCTCGAGGGGACTATCAGCCCCAGCATTTT. Translating it yields CASSSRGDYQPQHF. The full variable domain, with the rest looked up from reference TRBV5-6 and TRBJ1-5, is DAGVTQSPTHLIKTRGQQVTLRCSPKSGHDTVSWYQQALGQGPQFIFQYYEEEERQRGNFPDRFSGHQFPNYSSELNVNALLLGDSALYLCASSSRGDYQPQHFGDGTRLSIL.

The table lists this clone with a count of one. The rearrangement uses TRBV7-2 and TRBJ1-3; no clear D. Trimming removed 1 base at V and 2 bases at J, with 15 bases between. Looked up from germline, CDR1 is SGHTA and CDR2 is FQGNSA. This CDR3 comprises 17 residues. DNA for the CDR3: TGTGCCAGCAGCTTAGATTCCCCGGGGATTGCTGGAAACACCATATATTTT. Translating it yields CASSLDSPGIAGNTIYF.

This chain links TRBV7-2 with TRBJ1-2, with TRBD1 matching over 7 bases. Trimming took 5 bases from V and 4 from J; bases not matched to a gene: 10. The CDR3 loop spans 15 amino acids. Looked up from germline, CDR1 is SGHTA and CDR2 is FQGNSA. CDR3: CASSMPRDRVYGYTF. In DNA form, the CDR3 reads TGTGCCAGCAGCATGCCCCGGGACAGAGTCTATGGCTACACCTTC.

This clone was seen a single time. This chain uses TRBV24-1 with TRBJ1-2; D ambiguous. V gave up 4 bases and J gave up 6 bases, with 14 bases separating them. Germline CDR1 is KGHDR and CDR2 is SFDVKD. The CDR3 has 14 amino acids. DNA of the CDR3: TGTGCCACCAGTGACCCTAGGACTAGTAATGGCTACACCTTC. This gives the protein CATSDPRTSNGYTF.

This chain links TRBV19 with TRBJ2-7; 7 bases agree with TRBD1. CDR1 is LNHDA and CDR2 is SQIVND in the germline V gene (reference sequence). This CDR3 has 13 amino acids. With 4 bases clipped from V and 4 bases from J, the junction kept 4 bases outside the gene matches. In DNA, the CDR3 is TGTGCCAGTAGTAGGCGACAGGGATACGAGCAGTACTTC. Protein product: CASSRRQGYEQYF.

The chain links TRBV6-6 to TRBJ1-1; TRBD1 aligns across 8 bases. The CDR3 loop spans 15 amino acids. Trimming took 5 bases from V and 9 from J; bases not matched to a gene: 14. Germline CDR1 is MNHNY and CDR2 is SVGAGI (reference sequence). The CDR3 sequence: CASSDPRGLGTKAFF. The CDR3 region has the DNA TGTGCCAGCAGTGACCCCAGGGGGCTCGGAACTAAAGCTTTCTTT.

The chain is built from TRBV5-1 and TRBJ1-2, with D perhaps TRBD1 (6 bases). CDR1 is SGHRS and CDR2 is YFSETQ in the germline V gene. This CDR3 is 14 amino acids long. Trimming removed 3 bases from V and 3 bases from J, with 12 bases in between. The CDR3 coding sequence is TGCGCCAGCAGCTCCGGACAGACCCACTATGGCTACACCTTC. Translated, it gives CASSSGQTHYGYTF. The full variable domain, completed using reference TRBV5-1 and TRBJ1-2, is KAGVTQTPRYLIKTRGQQVTLSCSPISGHRSVSWYQQTPGQGLQFLFEYFSETQRNKGNFPGRFSGRQFSNSRSEMNVSTLELGDSALYLCASSSGQTHYGYTFGSGTRLTVV.

The gene calls are TRBV19 and TRBJ2-7; TRBD1 matches 8 bases. This CDR3 is built from 14 residues. The V and J ends lost 7 bases and 2 bases, in that order; junction bases with no gene match: 7. Germline CDR1 LNHDA, CDR2 SQIVND (reference sequence). CDR3 residues: CASKQKQGAYEQYF. In DNA, the CDR3 is TGTGCCAGTAAACAAAAACAGGGGGCCTACGAGCAGTACTTC.

The CDR3 is CASSEEGGGVYEQYF. DNA for the CDR3: TGTGCCAGCAGCGAAGAAGGCGGGGGGGTCTACGAGCAGTACTTC. The chain joins TRBV11-2 to TRBJ2-7, with 9 positions matching TRBD2. V shed 5 bases, J shed 3 bases, and the junction held 8 bases outside the gene matches. Germline-derived CDR1 and CDR2 are SGHAT and FQNNGV. The CDR3 sequence is 15 residues long.

V gene TRBV7-2 combines with J gene TRBJ2-7, with 8 bases matching TRBD2. The CDR3 spans 15 residues. Germline CDR1 reads SGHTA; CDR2 reads FQGNSA. The trim removed 2 bases at V and 7 bases at J, leaving 10 bases unmatched. CDR3 sequence reads: CASSLRTGGFGEQYF. DNA for the CDR3: TGTGCCAGCAGCTTAAGGACGGGAGGGTTTGGGGAGCAGTACTTC.

The chain couples TRBV19 to TRBJ2-1; 11 bases agree with TRBD2. The ends lost 6 bases at V and 6 bases at J; junction bases unmatched: 7. Germline loops: CDR1 LNHDA, CDR2 SQIVND (reference sequence). The CDR3 consists of 15 residues. The CDR3: CASRGIAGGGNEQFF. The CDR3, as DNA: TGTGCCAGTAGGGGGATAGCGGGAGGGGGCAATGAGCAGTTCTTC. The whole variable domain, remainder taken from reference TRBV19 and TRBJ2-1, is DGGITQSPKYLFRKEGQNVTLSCEQNLNHDAMYWYRQDPGQGLRLIYYSQIVNDFQKGDIAEGYSVSREKKESFPLTVTSAQKNPTAFYLCASRGIAGGGNEQFFGPGTRLTVL.

CDR3 DNA sequence: TGTGCCAGTAGTCCATTACAGGGGACCCAGCATTTT. Translated: CASSPLQGTQHF. The chain employs TRBV19 and TRBJ1-5, with 7 positions matching TRBD1. Germline CDR1 and CDR2: LNHDA and SQIVND (reference sequence). The V gene end was trimmed by 5 bases and the J gene end by 11 bases; junction bases not matched to a gene: 6. This CDR3 has 12 residues.

This clone was observed once. As DNA, the CDR3 is TGTGCCAGCAGCTTCGGACAGGCCCCACCGGATACGCAGTATTTT. Encoded protein: CASSFGQAPPDTQYF. The rearrangement joins TRBV11-3 to TRBJ2-3, with TRBD1 matching 7 bases. CDR1 is SGHNT and CDR2 is YENEEA in the germline V gene. This CDR3 has 15 amino acids. Losses at the gene ends were 3 bases for V and 6 bases for J; bases not matched to a gene: 9. Full variable domain (remainder filled in from reference TRBV11-3 and TRBJ2-3): EAGVVQSPRYKIIEKKQPVAFWCNPISGHNTLYWYLQNLGQGPELLIRYENEEAVDDSQLPKDRFSAERLKGVDSTLKIQPAELGDSAVYLCASSFGQAPPDTQYFGPGTRLTVL.

The chain employs TRBV19 and TRBJ1-5, with D perhaps matching TRBD1 (6 bases). The CDR3 spans 15 residues. Trimming took 7 bases from V and 4 from J, leaving 17 bases between them. The germline gives CDR1 LNHDA, CDR2 SQIVND (reference sequence). CDR3 DNA sequence: TGTGCCAGTATCGGAGGTGGGCAGGGGAATCAGCCCCAGCATTTT. Translating gives CASIGGGQGNQPQHF.

This sequence joins TRBV9 and TRBJ2-3; 8 bases match TRBD2. The CDR3 is 22 amino acids. Germline loops: CDR1 SGDLS, CDR2 YYNGEE. The V and J ends lost 4 bases and 3 bases, in that order; junction bases with no gene match: 28. The DNA of the CDR3 is TGTGCCAGCAGCCATCCGGGTATTGTGCGCGGGAGGTCCTCGGGGGATACAGATACGCAGTATTTT. It translates to CASSHPGIVRGRSSGDTDTQYF. The whole variable domain, filled in from reference TRBV9 and TRBJ2-3, reads DSGVTQTPKHLITATGQRVTLRCSPRSGDLSVYWYQQSLDQGLQFLIQYYNGEERAKGNILERFSAQQFPDLHSELNLSSLELGDSALYFCASSHPGIVRGRSSGDTDTQYFGPGTRLTVL.

This clone has only one observation. V gene TRBV12-3 or TRBV12-4 combines with J gene TRBJ1-4; no reliable D call. Trimming left V 2 bases short and J 7 bases short, with 5 bases between. The CDR3 spans 12 residues. The CDR3 loop reads CASSLRSEKLFF. The CDR3, as DNA: TGTGCCAGCAGTTTAAGGAGTGAAAAACTGTTTTTT.

V is TRBV5-4 and J is TRBJ1-1, with D possibly being TRBD1 (5 bases). This CDR3 spans 17 amino acids. Trimming stripped 0 bases from V and 0 bases from J, with 15 bases between. Germline V CDR1 and CDR2: SGHNT, YYREEE (reference sequence). The CDR3 coding sequence is TGTGCCAGCAGCTTGGAACCATCGGGACTCATGAACACTGAAGCTTTCTTT. Translated: CASSLEPSGLMNTEAFF.

The gene calls are TRBV5-1 and TRBJ2-1, with 9 bases fitting TRBD1. The CDR3 is 17 residues long. After removal of 0 bases from V and 7 bases from J, the junction contained 11 bases not matched to a gene. Germline lookup yields CDR1 SGHRS and CDR2 YFSETQ. CDR3 sequence (DNA): TGCGCCAGCAGCTTGGAACCGGGACAGGGATTGAGGAATGAGCAGTTCTTC. Translating it yields CASSLEPGQGLRNEQFF.

This rearrangement joins TRBV27 to TRBJ1-2, with D unclear. CDR3 length: 15 residues. The germline gives CDR1 MNHEY, CDR2 SMNVEV (reference sequence). Deletions cut 0 bases from V and 0 bases from J, with 8 bases between. DNA for the CDR3: TGTGCCAGCAGTTTATCGAGAGTCTCTAACTATGGCTACACCTTC. It translates to CASSLSRVSNYGYTF.

This clone was found once. The chain carries TRBV11-2 and TRBJ1-2, with D perhaps matching TRBD1 (5 bases). The CDR3 spans 15 residues. In germline, CDR1 is SGHAT, CDR2 FQNNGV. Between the trimmed V and J ends, which lost 4 bases and 7 bases, there was a span of 19 bases. Here the CDR3 reads CASSSRPGLTGGYTF. The CDR3 DNA reads as TGTGCCAGCAGCTCCAGACCGGGACTCACCGGTGGCTACACCTTC.

This CDR3 is CASSFFHTGELFF. In DNA, the CDR3 is TGTGCCAGCAGCTTCTTCCACACCGGGGAGCTGTTTTTT. V gene TRBV11-3 combines with J gene TRBJ2-2; D unclear. The V gene's germline CDR1 is SGHNT and CDR2 YENEEA. The CDR3 length is 13 residues. The V gene lost 3 bases and the J gene lost 3 bases, with 5 bases spanning the gap.

The chain couples TRBV7-2 to TRBJ2-7; D remains unclear. V lost 1 base to trimming and J lost 1 base, with 14 bases between them. Germline CDR1 SGHTA, CDR2 FQGNSA. This CDR3 is built from 16 residues. CDR3: CASSLDMTPGSYEQYF. The CDR3, as DNA: TGTGCCAGCAGCTTAGACATGACACCTGGGTCCTACGAGCAGTACTTC.

V is TRBV11-2 and J is TRBJ1-5; TRBD1 aligns across 8 bases. The CDR3 sequence is 15 residues long. Per the germline V gene, CDR1 is SGHAT and CDR2 is FQNNGV. J was trimmed by 0 bases and V by 5 bases; bases with no gene match: 3. In nucleotides, the CDR3 is TGTGCCAGCAGCCAGGGGACAGGTAGCAATCAGCCCCAGCATTTT. Translation: CASSQGTGSNQPQHF.

The chain recombines TRBV6-5 with TRBJ1-1, with D tentatively TRBD1 (6 bases). Trimming removed 6 bases at V and 0 bases at J, with 14 bases between. The CDR3 covers 15 residues. Germline CDR1 and CDR2: MNHEY and SVGAGI. CDR3: CASRKGDNMNTEAFF. The CDR3 DNA reads as TGTGCCAGCAGGAAAGGGGACAACATGAACACTGAAGCTTTCTTT.

V is TRBV6-5 and J is TRBJ1-1, with unresolved D. The V end lost 0 bases, the J end lost 3 bases, and 11 bases lay between the germline ends. The CDR3 totals 15 residues. CDR1 is MNHEY, CDR2 SVGAGI, per germline. CDR3 loop: CASSYSIYLDTEAFF. For the CDR3, the DNA is TGTGCCAGCAGTTACTCGATCTACTTGGACACTGAAGCTTTCTTT.

A note on this clone: Given the absence of the conserved phenylalanine or tryptophan at the CDR3 end, a read error is likely. Because the CDR3's place on the DNA is in doubt, the DNA is left out and the CDR3 is given as listed by TCRdb. The CDR3: CASSYSNLEPRLSI. This sequence joins TRBV6-6 and TRBJ1-2. Germline V gene sequence: CDR1 MNHNY, CDR2 SVGAGI (reference sequence). The CDR3 is 14 amino acids in total, end residues counted.

V and J are TRBV5-5 and TRBJ1-5; 7 bases agree with TRBD1. The CDR3 is made up of 14 amino acids. The V segment lost 2 bases and the J segment 7 bases; nucleotides outside the gene matches: 6. Germline-derived CDR1 and CDR2 are SGHKS and YYEKEE (reference sequence). The CDR3 DNA sequence: TGTGCCAGCAGCTTTGAGGGGGCGAGACAGCCCCAGCATTTT. This sequence encodes CASSFEGARQPQHF.